These 21 T cell receptor beta chains originate from one sample sequenced in a study of T cell responses to AZD1222 COVID-19 vaccine. TCRdb's table, derived via immunoSEQ multiplex PCR, lists solely in-frame clones and lacks some. Here the sample spans around 160,000 clones, 80% to 90% being singletons. Sequences were derived from peripheral blood, sampled on day 0 of AZD1222 vaccination. These receptors came from an adult in good health.

The J gene is TRBJ1-2, the V gene TRBV6-6; D gene unclear. V was pared by 4 bases and J by 4 bases, with 19 bases between. Germline V lookup: CDR1 MNHNY, CDR2 SVGAGI (reference sequence). The CDR3 has 16 residues. CDR3 protein: CASSSLRPGSGYGYTF. CDR3 coding DNA: TGTGCCAGCAGTTCACTCCGCCCGGGGTCCGGCTATGGCTACACCTTC.

The rearrangement links TRBV5-5 to TRBJ2-3; D may be TRBD1 (6 bases). The ends were cut back, 0 bases at V and 2 bases at J, with 13 bases in the middle. There are 16 residues in the CDR3. Germline CDR1 SGHKS, CDR2 YYEKEE (reference sequence). Here the CDR3 reads CASSLAWTAITDTQYF. CDR3 coding DNA: TGTGCCAGCAGCTTGGCCTGGACAGCGATCACAGATACGCAGTATTTT.

The chain has TRBV28 and TRBJ1-1; perhaps TRBD1 as D (6 bases). With 7 bases removed from V and 3 bases from J, the gap between germline ends came to 15 bases. This CDR3 comprises 14 residues. CDR1 is MDHEN, CDR2 SYDVKM, per germline. The CDR3, as DNA: TGTGCCAGCATCGCACCGGGACATTACACTGAAGCTTTCTTT. This translates into CASIAPGHYTEAFF.

The chain employs TRBV18 and TRBJ1-2; TRBD1 matches at 7 bases. Germline trimming cut 3 bases from V and 4 bases from J; bases unmatched to any gene: 8. The CDR3 has 15 residues. Germline CDR1 KGHSH, CDR2 LQKENI. CDR3: CASSPAGRGSYGYTF. The CDR3 DNA follows: TGTGCCAGCTCACCCGCTGGCAGGGGGTCCTATGGCTACACCTTC.

This chain uses TRBV20-1 with TRBJ2-7; D unclear. V lost 7 bases, J lost 1 base, and 8 bases lay in between. Germline V lookup: CDR1 DFQATT, CDR2 SNEGSKA (reference sequence). The CDR3 totals 11 residues. The CDR3, as DNA: TGCAGTGGCGATCAGTCCTACGAGCAGTACTTC. Its protein product is CSGDQSYEQYF.

The rearrangement links TRBV15 to TRBJ1-5, with 8 bases fitting TRBD1. The CDR3 runs 17 residues. Germline V lookup: CDR1 LNHNV, CDR2 YYDKDF (reference sequence). V was pared by 0 bases and J by 2 bases, with 6 bases of the junction left unmatched. The CDR3 loop reads CATSREGQVYGNQPQHF. The CDR3 nucleotides are TGTGCCACCAGCAGAGAGGGACAGGTCTACGGCAATCAGCCCCAGCATTTT.

The rearrangement links TRBV4-1 to TRBJ2-7; 11 positions match TRBD1. This CDR3 region has 15 residues. Germline-derived CDR1 and CDR2 are MGHRA and YSYEKL. The ends lost 3 bases at V and 8 bases at J; junction bases unmatched: 9. The CDR3 bases are TGCGCCAGCAGCCATGCCCGGGACAGGGGGTACAAGCAGTACTTC. It specifies CASSHARDRGYKQYF.

V and J are TRBV28 and TRBJ1-2; a possible D gene is TRBD1 (5 bases). CDR1 is MDHEN, CDR2 SYDVKM, per germline. Trimming stripped 5 bases from V and 5 bases from J, with 9 bases between. The CDR3 totals 12 residues. CDR3 sequence reads: CASSLRQYGYTF. DNA of the CDR3: TGTGCCAGCAGTCTCCGACAGTATGGCTACACCTTC.

The J gene is TRBJ1-2, the V gene TRBV3-1 (or the pseudogene TRBV3-2), with D unresolved. CDR3 length equals 17 residues. Germline V gene lookup returns CDR1 LGHDT and CDR2 YNNKEL (reference sequence). Trimming pared 1 base from V and 4 bases from J, leaving 19 bases between. CDR3 coding DNA: TGTGCCAGCAGCCAAGCCTTAGGACCGTCGGTTGTCTATGGCTACACCTTC. Translated: CASSQALGPSVVYGYTF.

The chain combines TRBV12-3 or TRBV12-4 with TRBJ1-4; D not resolved. Trimming left V 7 bases short and J 3 bases short, with 6 bases between. This CDR3 is 12 amino acids long. The CDR3 is CASMRPNEKLFF. The CDR3 nucleotides read TGTGCCAGCATGAGACCTAATGAAAAACTGTTTTTT.

This chain links TRBV6-2 or TRBV6-3 with TRBJ2-7; D ambiguous. CDR3 length equals 12 residues. Germline CDR1 MNHEY, CDR2 SVGEGT. The ends were cut back, 2 bases at V and 7 bases at J, with 9 bases in the middle. The CDR3 region is CASSYAPWEQYF. Written as DNA, the CDR3 is TGTGCCAGCAGTTACGCGCCATGGGAGCAGTACTTC.

The J gene is TRBJ1-1, the V gene TRBV11-3, with unresolved D. CDR3 length: 15 amino acids. The V gene lost 5 bases and the J gene lost 6 bases, with 19 bases spanning the gap. The germline V gene has CDR1 SGHNT and CDR2 YENEEA. CDR3 nucleotides: TGTGCCAGCAGCACCCGGACGGGCCCAGGCGCTGAAGCTTTCTTT. Its translation is CASSTRTGPGAEAFF.

This clone showed up just a few times. The chain carries TRBV27 and TRBJ2-7, with D unresolved. Germline loops: CDR1 MNHEY, CDR2 SMNVEV (reference sequence). V lost 6 bases and J 0 bases, leaving 9 bases between the germline ends. The CDR3 is 13 amino acids. CDR3 region: CASRGTNSYEQYF. The DNA for the CDR3 is TGTGCCAGCAGAGGAACTAACTCCTACGAGCAGTACTTC.

This chain connects TRBV7-3 to TRBJ2-1; D remains ambiguous. Trimming took off 2 bases at V and 0 bases at J, with 8 bases between the two ends. Germline V gives CDR1 SGHTA, CDR2 FQGTGA. The CDR3 has 15 amino acids. The CDR3 sequence is CASSLERFSYNEQFF. The CDR3 DNA sequence: TGTGCCAGCAGCTTAGAGCGATTCTCCTACAATGAGCAGTTCTTC.

The chain joins TRBV2 to TRBJ2-1; the D is unclear. The V gene lost 7 bases and the J gene lost 0 bases, with 13 bases spanning the gap. CDR1 SNHLY and CDR2 FYNNEI come from the germline V gene. This CDR3 comprises 15 residues. In DNA form, the CDR3 reads TGTGCCAGCAACGTCCGCGGTGACTCCTACAATGAGCAGTTCTTC. Its protein product is CASNVRGDSYNEQFF.

The chain links TRBV7-2 to TRBJ1-5; no firm D call. Germline loops: CDR1 SGHTA, CDR2 FQGNSA. This CDR3 contains 15 residues. The V end was cut by 1 base, the J end by 6 bases, with 13 bases between. DNA for the CDR3: TGTGCCAGCAGCTTAGGAGTCAGAGAAGCTCAGCCCCAGCATTTT. Residues: CASSLGVREAQPQHF.

The chain combines TRBV2 with TRBJ2-2; 7 nucleotides align to TRBD2. The germline gives CDR1 SNHLY, CDR2 FYNNEI. V was pared by 4 bases and J by 1 base, with 6 bases of the junction left unmatched. CDR3 length: 16 amino acids. The CDR3 loop reads CASSVPSGMNTGELFF. The CDR3, as DNA: TGTGCCAGCAGTGTACCCAGCGGGATGAACACCGGGGAGCTGTTTTTT. Together with reference TRBV2 and TRBJ2-2, the CDR3 gives the full variable domain: EPEVTQTPSHQVTQMGQEVILRCVPISNHLYFYWYRQILGQKVEFLVSFYNNEISEKSEIFDDQFSVERPDGSNFTLKIRSTKLEDSAMYFCASSVPSGMNTGELFFGEGSRLTVL.

The J gene is TRBJ1-4, the V gene TRBV7-2; D gene ambiguous. This CDR3 is 14 amino acids long. The V and J ends lost 2 bases and 2 bases respectively, with 6 bases between them. CDR1 is SGHTA, CDR2 FQGNSA, per germline. This CDR3 is CASSLTGTNEKLFF. CDR3 coding DNA: TGTGCCAGCAGCTTAACCGGGACTAATGAAAAACTGTTTTTT.

The V call is TRBV5-4, the J call TRBJ2-6; no clear D gene. This CDR3 spans 15 amino acids. The germline V gene has CDR1 SGHNT and CDR2 YYREEE (reference sequence). V was clipped by 4 bases and J by 0 bases, with 8 bases between them. Here the CDR3 DNA reads TGTGCCAGCAGCCCCCGTCGCTCTGGGGCCAACGTCCTGACTTTC. The encoded protein is CASSPRRSGANVLTF.

This clone showed up just once. This chain joins TRBV4-3 and TRBJ1-1; no clear D. The CDR3 is 13 amino acids. Germline V CDR1 and CDR2: LGHNA, YSLEER. V was cut by 4 bases and J by 1 base, with 7 bases left in between. The CDR3 DNA reads TGCGCCAGCAGCCGTAGATCGAACACTGAAGCTTTCTTT. This translates into CASSRRSNTEAFF.

The CDR3 region is CASQDRRNQPQHF. CDR3 in DNA: TGCGCCAGCCAGGACAGGCGCAATCAGCCCCAGCATTTT. The rearrangement uses TRBV10-2 and TRBJ1-5; 7 nucleotides agree with TRBD1. The CDR3 sequence is 13 residues long. J lost 2 bases, V lost 8 bases, and 3 bases had no gene match. Per germline, CDR1 WSHSY and CDR2 SAAADI.